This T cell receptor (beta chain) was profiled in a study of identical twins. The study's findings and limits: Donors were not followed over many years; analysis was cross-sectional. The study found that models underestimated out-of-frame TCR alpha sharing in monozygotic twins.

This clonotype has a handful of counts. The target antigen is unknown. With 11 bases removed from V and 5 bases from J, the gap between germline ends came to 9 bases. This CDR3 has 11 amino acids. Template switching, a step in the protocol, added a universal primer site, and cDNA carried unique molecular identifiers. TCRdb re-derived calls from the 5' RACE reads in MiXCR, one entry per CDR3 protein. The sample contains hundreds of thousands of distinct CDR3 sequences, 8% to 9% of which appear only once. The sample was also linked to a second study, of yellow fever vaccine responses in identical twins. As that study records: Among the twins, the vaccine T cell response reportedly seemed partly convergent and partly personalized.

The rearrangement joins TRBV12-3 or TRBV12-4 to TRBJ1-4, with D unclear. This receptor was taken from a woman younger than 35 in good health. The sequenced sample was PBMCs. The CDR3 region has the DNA TGTGCCTCCGGGGTCAATGAAAAACTGTTTTTT. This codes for CASGVNEKLFF.